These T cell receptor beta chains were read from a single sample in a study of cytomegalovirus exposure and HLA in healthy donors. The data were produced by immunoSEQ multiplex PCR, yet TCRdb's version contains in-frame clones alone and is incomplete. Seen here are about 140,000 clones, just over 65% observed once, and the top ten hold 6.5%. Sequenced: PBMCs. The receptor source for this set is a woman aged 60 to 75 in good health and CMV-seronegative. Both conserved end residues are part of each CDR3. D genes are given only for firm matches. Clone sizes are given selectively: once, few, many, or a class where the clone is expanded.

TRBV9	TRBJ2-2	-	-	TGTGCCAGCAGCGTAGAAAGGAACAGGGTTGGCACCGGGGAGCTGTTTTTT	CASSVERNRVGTGELFF
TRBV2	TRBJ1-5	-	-	TGTGCCAGCAGTGAAAGGGGGACGAGCAATCAGCCCCAGCATTTT	CASSERGTSNQPQHF
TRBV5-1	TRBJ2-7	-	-	TGCGCCAGCAGCCGGGGGACTGGCAGCTCCTACGAGCAGTACTTC	CASSRGTGSSYEQYF
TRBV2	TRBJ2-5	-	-	TGTGCCAGCGCTCGCAGCGGCCAGACCCAGTACTTC	CASARSGQTQYF
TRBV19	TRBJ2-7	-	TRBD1	TGTGCCACCTCCCCTCAGGGGGCCAACGAGCAGTACTTC	CATSPQGANEQYF
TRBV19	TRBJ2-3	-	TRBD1	TGTGCCAGTAGTATATCGGGACAGGGCATCGCAGATACGCAGTATTTT	CASSISGQGIADTQYF
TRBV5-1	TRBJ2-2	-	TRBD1	TGCGCCAGCGCAGGGGGTACGAACACCGGGGAGCTGTTTTTT	CASAGGTNTGELFF
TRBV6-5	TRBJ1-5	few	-	TGTGCCAGCAGGCCGGGGGGTTTAACCTCTCAGCCCCAGCATTTT	CASRPGGLTSQPQHF
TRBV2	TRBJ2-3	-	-	TGTGCCAGCAGTGAATACGGGGGCACAGATACGCAGTATTTT	CASSEYGGTDTQYF
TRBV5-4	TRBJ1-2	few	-	TGTGCCAGCAGCTTGGGCTCGGAAGGAGGATCCTATGGCTACACCTTC	CASSLGSEGGSYGYTF
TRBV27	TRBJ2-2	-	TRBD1	TGTGCCAGCACCTATGACAGGGGTACCGGGGAGCTGTTTTTT	CASTYDRGTGELFF
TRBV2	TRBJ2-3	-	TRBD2	TGTGCCAGCAGCCTGCCGGGACTAGCGGGAGCAGATACGCAGTATTTT	CASSLPGLAGADTQYF
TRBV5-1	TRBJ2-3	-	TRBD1	TGCGCCAGCAGCTTACAGGGGAAGGGTGCAGATACGCAGTATTTT	CASSLQGKGADTQYF
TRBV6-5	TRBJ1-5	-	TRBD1	TGTGCCAGCAGCCCCGGACAGGGCACCCTACAGCCCCAGCATTTT	CASSPGQGTLQPQHF
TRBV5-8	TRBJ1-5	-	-	TGTGCCAGCAGCCAAGGACAGTTTTATAGCAATCAGCCCCAGCATTTT	CASSQGQFYSNQPQHF
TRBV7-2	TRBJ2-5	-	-	TGTGCCAGCGGGGCTGCCGTCCCGGAGACCCAGTACTTC	CASGAAVPETQYF
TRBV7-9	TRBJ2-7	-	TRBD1	TGTTCCAGCAGCTTATCAGGACAGGGAGCCTACGAGCAGTACTTC	CSSSLSGQGAYEQYF
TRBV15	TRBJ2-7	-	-	TGTGCCACCAGCAGAGGTAGCCAGGGGTATGAGCAGTACTTC	CATSRGSQGYEQYF
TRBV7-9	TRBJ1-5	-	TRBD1	TGTGCCAGCAGCTTAGCCGGGACAGGGGGCCTTGTTAGCAATCAGCCCCAGCATTTT	CASSLAGTGGLVSNQPQHF
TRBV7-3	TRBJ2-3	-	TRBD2	TGTGCCAGCAGCCCGACTAGCGGGAGCACAGATACGCAGTATTTT	CASSPTSGSTDTQYF
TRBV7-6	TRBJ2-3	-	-	TGTGCCAGCAGCTTAGCAGACGGGAGCACAGATACGCAGTATTTT	CASSLADGSTDTQYF
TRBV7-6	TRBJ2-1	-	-	TGTGCCAGCAGCTCCCGGGGAGGCAATGAGCAGTTCTTC	CASSSRGGNEQFF
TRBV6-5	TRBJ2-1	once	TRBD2	TGTGCCACCGGGACTACGAGCAATGAGCAGTTCTTC	CATGTTSNEQFF
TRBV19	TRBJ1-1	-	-	TGTGCCAGTTGTCGTAAGCCGAACACTGAAGCTTTCTTT	CASCRKPNTEAFF
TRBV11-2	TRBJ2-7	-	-	TGTGCCAGCAGCTTACTACGGAGCTCCTACGAGCAGTACTTC	CASSLLRSSYEQYF
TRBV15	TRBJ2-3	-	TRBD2	TGTGCCACCAGCAGAGCCCAATTTGGCGGGAGGGCCTATGCAGATACGCAGTATTTT	CATSRAQFGGRAYADTQYF
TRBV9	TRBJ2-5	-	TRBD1	TGTGCCAGCAGCCTGGACAGGGGAGGGGAGACCCAGTACTTC	CASSLDRGGETQYF
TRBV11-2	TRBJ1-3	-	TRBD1	TGTGCCAGCAGCCCCTGGACAGGGGCGATCTCTGGAAACACCATATATTTT	CASSPWTGAISGNTIYF
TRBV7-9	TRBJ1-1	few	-	TGTTCCAGCAGCTTATCGGGGAGGACCACTGAAGCTTTCTTT	CSSSLSGRTTEAFF
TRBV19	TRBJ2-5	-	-	TGTGCCAGTAGCCCCTCTGACAGGCAAGAGACCCAGTACTTC	CASSPSDRQETQYF